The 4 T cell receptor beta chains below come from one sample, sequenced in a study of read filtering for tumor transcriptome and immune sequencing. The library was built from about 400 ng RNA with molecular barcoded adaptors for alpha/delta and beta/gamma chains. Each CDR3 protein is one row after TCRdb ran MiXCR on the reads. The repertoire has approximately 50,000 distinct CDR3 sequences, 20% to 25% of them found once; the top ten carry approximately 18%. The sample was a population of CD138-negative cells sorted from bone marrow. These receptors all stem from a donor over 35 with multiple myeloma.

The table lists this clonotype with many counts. Here the CDR3 DNA reads TGTGCCAGCAGCCCAGGGATTGTAGATACGCAGTATTTT. The encoded protein is CASSPGIVDTQYF. The chain uses TRBV7-9 and TRBJ2-3, with D possibly matching TRBD1 (5 bases). The germline V and J ends were trimmed by 5 bases and 5 bases, with 11 bases remaining between them. The CDR3 is 13 amino acids. Germline assignment: CDR1 SEHNR and CDR2 FQNEAQ (reference sequence).

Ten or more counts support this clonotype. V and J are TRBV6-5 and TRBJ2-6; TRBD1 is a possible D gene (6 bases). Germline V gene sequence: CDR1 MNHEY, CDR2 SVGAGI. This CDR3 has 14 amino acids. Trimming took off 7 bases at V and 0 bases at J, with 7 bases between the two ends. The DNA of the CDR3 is TGTGCCAGCAAGGGACACTCTGGGGCCAACGTCCTGACTTTC. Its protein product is CASKGHSGANVLTF.

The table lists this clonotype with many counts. CDR3 sequence reads: CASSLDGYEQYF. The CDR3 nucleotides read TGTGCCAGCAGCTTAGACGGGTACGAGCAGTACTTC. The chain uses TRBV11-3 and TRBJ2-7; D not certain. The CDR3 is 12 residues long. CDR1 is SGHNT, CDR2 YENEEA, per germline. Trimming pared 0 bases from V and 4 bases from J, leaving 4 bases between. Supplemented by reference TRBV11-3 and TRBJ2-7, the full variable domain reads EAGVVQSPRYKIIEKKQPVAFWCNPISGHNTLYWYLQNLGQGPELLIRYENEEAVDDSQLPKDRFSAERLKGVDSTLKIQPAELGDSAVYLCASSLDGYEQYFGPGTRLTVT.

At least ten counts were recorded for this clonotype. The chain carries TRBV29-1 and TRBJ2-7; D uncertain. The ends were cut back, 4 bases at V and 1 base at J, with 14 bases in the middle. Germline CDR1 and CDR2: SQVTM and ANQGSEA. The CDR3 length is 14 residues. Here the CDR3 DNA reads TGCAGCGTTGTTCAGAGCTCATTGTCCTACGAGCAGTACTTC. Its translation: CSVVQSSLSYEQYF.